This TCR beta chain was documented in a study of siplizumab effects on memory and regulatory T cells. Germline V lookup: CDR1 LNHDA, CDR2 SQIVND (reference sequence). V was pared by 7 bases and J by 2 bases, with 15 bases between. The CDR3 loop spans 14 amino acids. Clones were read by immunoSEQ multiplex PCR, and TCRdb kept only the in-frame ones, dropping some. Of 85,000 to 120,000 clones in the sample, 80% to 95% were seen once. This sequence was found in a human donor in good health. The sequencing sample was made of CD4+ T cells sorted from blood. The gene calls are TRBV19 and TRBJ2-7, with a possible D match to TRBD2 (5 bases). The CDR3 DNA reads TGTGCCAGTAACCCCGGCATCGGGACCTACGAGCAGTACTTC. Translated, it gives CASNPGIGTYEQYF.